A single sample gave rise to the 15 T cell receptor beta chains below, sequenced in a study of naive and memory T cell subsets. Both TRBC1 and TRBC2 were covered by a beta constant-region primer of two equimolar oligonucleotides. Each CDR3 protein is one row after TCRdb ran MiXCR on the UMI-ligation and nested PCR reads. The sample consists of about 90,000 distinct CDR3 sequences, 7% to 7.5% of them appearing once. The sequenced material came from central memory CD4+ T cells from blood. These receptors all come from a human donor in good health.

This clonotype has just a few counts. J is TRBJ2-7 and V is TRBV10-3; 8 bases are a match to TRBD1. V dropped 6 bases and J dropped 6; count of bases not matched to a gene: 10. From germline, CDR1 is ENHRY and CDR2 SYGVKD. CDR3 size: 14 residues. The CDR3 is CAISRQGPLSEQYF. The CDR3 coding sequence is TGTGCCATCAGCAGACAGGGGCCCCTCTCCGAGCAGTACTTC.

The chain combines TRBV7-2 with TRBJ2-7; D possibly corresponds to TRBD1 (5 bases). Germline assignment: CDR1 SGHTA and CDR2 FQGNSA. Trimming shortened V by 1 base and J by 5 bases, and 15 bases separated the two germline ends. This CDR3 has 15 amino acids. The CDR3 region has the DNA TGTGCCAGCAGCTTAGGTGACAGAACCCGTGACGAGCAGTACTTC. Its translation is CASSLGDRTRDEQYF.

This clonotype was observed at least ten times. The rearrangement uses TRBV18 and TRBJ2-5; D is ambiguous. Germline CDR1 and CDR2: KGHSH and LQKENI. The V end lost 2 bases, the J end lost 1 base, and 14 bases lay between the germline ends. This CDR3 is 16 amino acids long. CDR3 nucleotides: TGTGCCAGCTCACCAATGGGCCCTAACAGCCAAGAGACCCAGTACTTC. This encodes CASSPMGPNSQETQYF.

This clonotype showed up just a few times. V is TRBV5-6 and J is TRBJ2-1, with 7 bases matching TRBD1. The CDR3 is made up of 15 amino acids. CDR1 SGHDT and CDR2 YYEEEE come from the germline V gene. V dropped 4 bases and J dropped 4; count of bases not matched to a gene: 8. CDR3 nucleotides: TGTGCCAGCAGCGATCCGGGACAGTCTTACAATGAGCAGTTCTTC. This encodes CASSDPGQSYNEQFF.

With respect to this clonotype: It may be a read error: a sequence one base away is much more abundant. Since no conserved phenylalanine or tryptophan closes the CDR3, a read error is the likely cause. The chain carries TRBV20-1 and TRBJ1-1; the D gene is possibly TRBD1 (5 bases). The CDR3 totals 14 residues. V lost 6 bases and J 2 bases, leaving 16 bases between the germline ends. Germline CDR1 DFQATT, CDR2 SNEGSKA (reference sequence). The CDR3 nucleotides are TGCAGTGCCACTAGGGGCCCCCGAAACACTGAAGCTTTCTCT. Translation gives CSATRGPRNTEAFS.

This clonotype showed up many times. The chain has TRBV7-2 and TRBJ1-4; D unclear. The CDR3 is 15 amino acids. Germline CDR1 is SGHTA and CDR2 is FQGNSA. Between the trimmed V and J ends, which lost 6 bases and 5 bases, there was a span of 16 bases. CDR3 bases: TGTGCCAGCAGTCCGGAGGGTTCTCGCAATGAAAAACTGTTTTTT. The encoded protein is CASSPEGSRNEKLFF.

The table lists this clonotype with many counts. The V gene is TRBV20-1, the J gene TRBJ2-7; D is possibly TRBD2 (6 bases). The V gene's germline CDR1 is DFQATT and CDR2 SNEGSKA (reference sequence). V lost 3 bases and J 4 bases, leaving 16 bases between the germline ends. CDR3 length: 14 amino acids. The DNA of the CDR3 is TGCAGTGCTAGCAGGGCTAGCGACTGGTACGAGCAGTACTTC. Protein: CSASRASDWYEQYF.

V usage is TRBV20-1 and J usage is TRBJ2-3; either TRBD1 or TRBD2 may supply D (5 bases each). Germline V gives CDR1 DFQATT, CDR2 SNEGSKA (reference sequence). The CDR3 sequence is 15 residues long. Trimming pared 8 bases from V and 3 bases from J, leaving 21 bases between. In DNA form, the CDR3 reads TGCAGTTCCCGACCCCGGGGCGGTAGGACAGATACGCAGTATTTT. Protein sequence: CSSRPRGGRTDTQYF.

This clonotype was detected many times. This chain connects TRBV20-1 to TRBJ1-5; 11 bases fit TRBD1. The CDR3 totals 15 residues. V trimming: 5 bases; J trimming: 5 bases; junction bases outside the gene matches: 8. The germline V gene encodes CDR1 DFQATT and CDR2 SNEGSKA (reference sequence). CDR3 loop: CSASPDRGLHQPQHF. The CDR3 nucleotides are TGCAGTGCTTCCCCGGACAGGGGGCTTCATCAGCCCCAGCATTTT.

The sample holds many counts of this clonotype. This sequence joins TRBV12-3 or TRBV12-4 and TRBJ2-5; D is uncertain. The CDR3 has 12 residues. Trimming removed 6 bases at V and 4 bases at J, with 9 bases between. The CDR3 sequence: CASSPLPETQYF. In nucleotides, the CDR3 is TGTGCCAGCAGCCCTTTGCCAGAGACCCAGTACTTC.

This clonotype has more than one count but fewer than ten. The CDR3 coding sequence is TGTGCCAGCAGGGAACTAATACGACAGACCTCCTACGAGCAGTACTTC. Translating gives CASRELIRQTSYEQYF. The chain has TRBV6-1 and TRBJ2-7; perhaps TRBD1 as D (5 bases). The V gene lost 6 bases and the J gene lost 0 bases, with 18 bases spanning the gap. Germline V lookup: CDR1 MNHNS, CDR2 SASEGT. The CDR3 has 16 residues.

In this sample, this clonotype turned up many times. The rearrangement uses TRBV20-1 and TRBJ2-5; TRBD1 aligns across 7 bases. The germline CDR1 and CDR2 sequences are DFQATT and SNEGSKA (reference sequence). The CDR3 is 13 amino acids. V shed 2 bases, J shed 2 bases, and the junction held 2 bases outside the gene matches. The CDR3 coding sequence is TGCAGTGCTAGAAGGGGGCCACAAGAGACCCAGTACTTC. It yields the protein CSARRGPQETQYF.

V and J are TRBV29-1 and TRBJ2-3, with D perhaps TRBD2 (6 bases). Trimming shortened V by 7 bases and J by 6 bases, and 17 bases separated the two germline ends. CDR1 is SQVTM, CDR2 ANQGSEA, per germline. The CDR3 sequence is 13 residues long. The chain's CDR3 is CSARAASDDTQYF. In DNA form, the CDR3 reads TGCAGCGCCCGCGCCGCTAGCGATGATACGCAGTATTTT.

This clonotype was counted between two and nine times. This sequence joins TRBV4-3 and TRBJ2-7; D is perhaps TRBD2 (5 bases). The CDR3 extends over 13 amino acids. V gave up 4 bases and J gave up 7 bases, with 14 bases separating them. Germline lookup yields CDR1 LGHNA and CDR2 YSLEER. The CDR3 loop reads CASSLRAREEQYF. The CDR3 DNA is TGCGCCAGCAGCCTAAGAGCCCGGGAAGAGCAGTACTTC.

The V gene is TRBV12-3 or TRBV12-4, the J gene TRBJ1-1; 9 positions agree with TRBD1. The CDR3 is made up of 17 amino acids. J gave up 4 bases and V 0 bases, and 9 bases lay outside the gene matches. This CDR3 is CASSLATGQGRGTEAFF. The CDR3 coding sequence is TGTGCCAGCAGTTTAGCGACCGGACAGGGGAGGGGCACTGAAGCTTTCTTT.